A single count supports the clone carrying this T cell receptor beta chain. The sample belongs to a study of blood T cell repertoires in COVID-19. At the level of the study: Italy, Spain and the United States were the sources of the convalescent and acute COVID-19 samples.

Cohort allocation depended upon clinical history that participants reported. Among Cohort 3 donors, those recovered had two negative PCRs, clearance, or symptom resolution. Methods used by the authors: The authors estimated nucleated cell counts from reference gene primer amplification. Data came from immunoSEQ multiplex PCR; TCRdb stores just in-frame clones and leaves some out. That table furnishes V, J and clone size, whereas the DNA furnished D and trimming. The sample lists 200,000 or so clones, about 80% occurring once. The CDR3 sequence is 15 residues long. With V trimmed by 6 bases and J by 2 bases, 8 bases remained unmatched. CDR1 SGHDN and CDR2 FVKESK come from the germline V gene.

The chain couples TRBV14 to TRBJ2-7, with 9 bases fitting TRBD2. Sequencing input: PBMCs or T cells enriched from blood (not recorded which). This receptor was identified in a man aged 40-50 years who had recovered from COVID-19. The CDR3 here is CASSHRAGGTYEQYF. DNA of the CDR3: TGTGCCAGCAGTCACAGAGCGGGGGGAACCTACGAGCAGTACTTC.